This T cell receptor (beta chain) was identified during a study of cytomegalovirus exposure and HLA in healthy donors. Whole-study context: Ancestry clustering placed 70% to 90% of around 400 genotyped donors in the Caucasian-associated cluster.

In the PCR, 60 Vbeta and 13 Jbeta primers were used. Profiled with immunoSEQ multiplex PCR; TCRdb holds only in-frame clones, not every one. The table lists 150,000 to 180,000 clones, approximately 80% of them singletons, with more than 10% in the top ten. Though nominally healthy at sampling, donors likely had unrecorded immune exposures. The sequencing sample was made of PBMCs. This receptor was identified in a man aged 25-45 years in good health and CMV-seropositive.

DNA for the CDR3: TGTGCCAGCAGTTTGGTCACAGGGGGGCAGGGGAAAGAGACCCAGTACTTC. It codes for CASSLVTGGQGKETQYF. The chain employs TRBV28 and TRBJ2-5; 8 nucleotides align to TRBD1. Germline CDR1 reads MDHEN; CDR2 reads SYDVKM. V gave up 3 bases and J gave up 3 bases; unmatched junction bases: 12. CDR3 length: 17 residues.